One sample yielded the 5 T cell receptor beta chains listed below, sequenced in a study of vaccination effects on CD4 cells after COVID-19. After expansion with viral peptide pools in the ViraFEST assay, antigen-specific CD4+ T cells were sequenced. It was after around eleven days of culture that CD4+ T cells were isolated. Infection dated between March and December 2020, before the Alpha, Beta and Delta variants reached the United States. Participants each got two BNT162b2 or mRNA-1273 vaccine doses. No cognate antigen is known for these TCRs. Sequencing used immunoSEQ multiplex PCR; TCRdb keeps in-frame clones, though not all of them. The sample has around 15,000 clones, over 70% seen once. The material was CD4+ T cells from PBMCs cultured with HCoV-NL63 spike peptides, obtained after COVID-19 vaccination. The source is a human donor who had a prior SARS-CoV-2 infection.

V usage is TRBV19 and J usage is TRBJ2-7; D may be TRBD2 (5 bases). The germline CDR1 and CDR2 sequences are LNHDA and SQIVND (reference sequence). The CDR3 spans 13 residues. V gave up 3 bases and J gave up 4 bases, with 10 bases separating them. CDR3 bases: TGTGCCAGTAGTATCGAGGGTGGATACGAGCAGTACTTC. It yields the protein CASSIEGGYEQYF.

The chain links TRBV27 to TRBJ1-2; D may be TRBD1 (5 bases). From germline, CDR1 is MNHEY and CDR2 SMNVEV (reference sequence). The CDR3 sequence is 15 residues long. Trimming left V 5 bases short and J 4 bases short, with 17 bases between. CDR3 loop: CASSSRVPPFYGYTF. In DNA, the CDR3 is TGTGCCAGCAGTAGCAGGGTCCCCCCCTTCTATGGCTACACCTTC.

The V and J genes are TRBV5-5 and TRBJ2-1; D unresolved. In germline, CDR1 is SGHKS, CDR2 YYEKEE (reference sequence). V lost 2 bases and J 7 bases, leaving 10 bases between the germline ends. The CDR3 length is 13 residues. CDR3 coding DNA: TGTGCCAGCAGCTTCCTAGTTTGGAATGAGCAGTTCTTC. This encodes CASSFLVWNEQFF.

This rearrangement joins TRBV5-8 to TRBJ2-5; the match to TRBD2 covers 12 bases. J lost 5 bases, V lost 0 bases, and 2 bases had no gene match. In germline, CDR1 is SGHTS, CDR2 YDEGEE. The CDR3 contains 15 residues. In nucleotides, the CDR3 is TGTGCCAGCAGCTTGGGACTAGCGGGGGATGAGACCCAGTACTTC. The encoded protein is CASSLGLAGDETQYF.

The genes are TRBV4-1 and TRBJ2-1; 13 bases line up with TRBD2. V dropped 1 base and J dropped 10; count of bases not matched to a gene: 13. CDR3 length: 18 amino acids. Germline lookup yields CDR1 MGHRA and CDR2 YSYEKL. CDR3 residues: CASSQVPSLAGGPGEQFF. The CDR3 region has the DNA TGCGCCAGCAGCCAAGTCCCCTCACTAGCGGGGGGGCCGGGGGAGCAGTTCTTC.